This entry lists 19 T cell receptor beta chains sequenced from one sample in a study of blood T cells in healthy people across ages. Together with a sample-barcoded 5' primer, a J-beta primer mix was included in a second PCR lasting roughly 6 to 12 cycles. Using its own MiXCR run on the 5' RACE reads, TCRdb lists one record per CDR3 protein. Of roughly 930,000 distinct CDR3 sequences listed, 45% to 50% are singletons. The sequencing sample was made of blood. The source of these receptors is a man between 25 and 39 years old in good health.

The chain links TRBV5-1 to TRBJ2-1; 9 bases align to TRBD1. The CDR3 loop spans 15 amino acids. Germline V gene lookup returns CDR1 SGHRS and CDR2 YFSETQ. J lost 6 bases, V lost 4 bases, and 8 bases had no gene match. The CDR3 DNA follows: TGCGCCAGCAGCGGGGGGGACAGGGAGAGCAATGAGCAGTTCTTC. Residues: CASSGGDRESNEQFF.

This sequence joins TRBV6-2 or TRBV6-3 and TRBJ2-1, with 9 bases lining up with TRBD2. Germline CDR1 is MNHEY and CDR2 is SVGEGT. V trimming: 7 bases; J trimming: 5 bases; junction bases outside the gene matches: 9. The CDR3 consists of 15 residues. The CDR3 DNA follows: TGTGCCAGCACCTGGACTAGCGTTGGAAACAATGAGCAGTTCTTC. Translated, it gives CASTWTSVGNNEQFF.

V and J are TRBV7-9 and TRBJ2-4; 9 bases agree with TRBD2. The J call is in doubt because the DNA end fits TRBJ2-5 better. Looked up from germline, CDR1 is SEHNR and CDR2 is FQNEAQ (reference sequence). The CDR3 is made up of 16 amino acids. CDR3 in DNA: TGTGCCAGCAGCTTAATCGTGACTAGCGGTCGGGAGACCCAGTACTTC. Encoded protein: CASSLIVTSGRETQYF.

Regarding this clonotype: In this CDR3 the conserved last residue, phenylalanine or tryptophan, is missing, so a read error is likely. The chain uses TRBV12-3 or TRBV12-4 and TRBJ2-5, with TRBD1 as a possible D gene (6 bases). The CDR3 runs to 15 residues. With 5 bases removed from V and 2 bases from J, the gap between germline ends came to 15 bases. CDR3 amino acids: CASSPTGSGQETQYV. CDR3 DNA sequence: TGTGCCAGCAGTCCAACAGGGTCCGGGCAAGAGACCCAGTACGTC.

The rearrangement links TRBV9 to TRBJ2-5, with D perhaps being TRBD1 or TRBD2 (6 bases each). Judging by the DNA end, TRBJ2-1 fits better; the J call may be wrong. CDR1 is SGDLS, CDR2 YYNGEE, per germline. The CDR3 spans 16 residues. Here the CDR3 reads CASSEGGQGLQETQFF. The CDR3 DNA follows: TGTGCCAGCAGCGAAGGAGGGCAGGGGCTTCAAGAGACCCAGTTCTTC.

The rearrangement joins TRBV4-1 to TRBJ2-3; maybe TRBD1 (6 bases). V lost 0 bases, J lost 5 bases, and 18 bases lay in between. The germline gives CDR1 MGHRA, CDR2 YSYEKL. CDR3 length: 17 residues. In nucleotides, the CDR3 is TGCGCCAGCAGCCAAGATCCCGAACAGGGCCAACAAGATACGCAGTATTTT. It encodes CASSQDPEQGQQDTQYF.

This clonotype has just one count. CDR3 DNA sequence: TGTGCCTGGAGTCCGCGGGACAGGGGTTTAGGGGGGTCCTACAATGAGCAGTTCTTC. Protein sequence: CAWSPRDRGLGGSYNEQFF. The chain combines TRBV30 with TRBJ2-1; 10 nucleotides align to TRBD1. CDR3 length equals 19 residues. Germline-derived CDR1 and CDR2 are GTSNPN and SVGIG (reference sequence). V shed 2 bases and J 1 base; nucleotides not matched to a gene: 14.

The chain has TRBV10-3 and TRBJ1-1; D may be TRBD1 (5 bases). The CDR3 contains 14 residues. V lost 6 bases and J 1 base, leaving 12 bases between the germline ends. CDR1 is ENHRY, CDR2 SYGVKD, per germline. The CDR3 bases are TGTGCCATCAGGGTAGACAGATCGAACACTGAAGCTTTCTTT. It specifies CAIRVDRSNTEAFF.

This clonotype was counted a few times. V gene TRBV4-3 combines with J gene TRBJ2-7, with 12 bases matching TRBD2. The ends lost 0 bases at V and 2 bases at J; junction bases unmatched: 8. Per the germline V gene, CDR1 is LGHNA and CDR2 is YSLEER. The CDR3 loop spans 18 amino acids. Here the CDR3 reads CASSQEPPLAGGTYEQYF. The CDR3 DNA reads TGCGCCAGCAGCCAAGAGCCCCCACTAGCGGGGGGAACCTACGAGCAGTACTTC.

The count of this clonotype is one. The chain joins TRBV5-1 to TRBJ2-1; D is perhaps TRBD1 (6 bases). Germline V gene sequence: CDR1 SGHRS, CDR2 YFSETQ. Trimming removed 0 bases from V and 7 bases from J, with 11 bases in between. The CDR3 is made up of 14 amino acids. CDR3 in amino acids: CASSLEDRQNEQFF. In DNA, the CDR3 is TGCGCCAGCAGCTTGGAGGACAGACAAAATGAGCAGTTCTTC.

This clonotype was seen repeatedly, ten times or more. The chain carries TRBV27 and TRBJ2-1, with D possibly called TRBD1 or TRBD2 (5 bases each). Germline CDR1 is MNHEY and CDR2 is SMNVEV (reference sequence). The V end was cut by 6 bases, the J end by 3 bases, with 21 bases between. The CDR3 is 17 amino acids. The CDR3 coding sequence is TGTGCCAGCAGGTCATTAGCCGGGACGGCTGTCTACAATGAGCAGTTCTTC. This encodes CASRSLAGTAVYNEQFF.

The chain links TRBV7-2 to TRBJ1-2; tentative D call: TRBD1 (5 bases). The germline V gene encodes CDR1 SGHTA and CDR2 FQGNSA. The CDR3 has 14 amino acids. The V end was cut by 6 bases, the J end by 2 bases, with 13 bases between. In DNA form, the CDR3 reads TGTGCCAGCAGTCCAGGGTTACAGAACTATGGCTACACCTTC. It encodes CASSPGLQNYGYTF.

The rearrangement links TRBV4-1 to TRBJ2-2; tentative D call: TRBD1 (5 bases). Germline V gene sequence: CDR1 MGHRA, CDR2 YSYEKL. V lost 0 bases, J lost 7 bases, and 12 bases lay in between. CDR3 length equals 15 residues. The chain's CDR3 is CASSQDSPGIGELFF. Here the CDR3 DNA reads TGCGCCAGCAGCCAAGATAGCCCAGGGATCGGGGAGCTGTTTTTT.

This rearrangement joins TRBV4-2 to TRBJ1-1, with a tentative D call TRBD1 (6 bases). Looked up from germline, CDR1 is LGHNA and CDR2 is YNFKEQ. The V gene lost 1 base and the J gene lost 5 bases, with 11 bases spanning the gap. The CDR3 is 14 amino acids. The CDR3 DNA is TGTGCCAGCAGCCAAGCGCCAGGGGAAACTGAAGCTTTCTTT. It codes for CASSQAPGETEAFF.

This chain joins TRBV29-1 and TRBJ2-5, with D hard to call. CDR3 length equals 11 residues. Trimming left V 4 bases short and J 4 bases short, with 7 bases between. CDR1 SQVTM and CDR2 ANQGSEA come from the germline V gene. The DNA for the CDR3 is TGCAGCGTTGGCTTCCGAGAGACCCAGTACTTC. Amino acid sequence: CSVGFRETQYF.

This clonotype was seen only a few times. The chain uses TRBV12-3 or TRBV12-4 and TRBJ2-6; D call uncertain. Trimming left V 6 bases short and J 1 base short, with 13 bases between. The CDR3 loop spans 16 amino acids. The CDR3 region is CASSLIADSGANVLTF. For the CDR3, the DNA is TGTGCCAGCAGCCTGATCGCAGATTCTGGGGCCAACGTCCTGACTTTC.

CDR3 sequence (DNA): TGTGCCAGCAGCCAAGAAGGAGGGTGGTACGAGCAGTACTTC. Translated: CASSQEGGWYEQYF. The rearrangement links TRBV3-1 to TRBJ2-5; weak D call: TRBD2 (6 bases). The closer fit of TRBJ2-7 to the DNA end suggests the J call may be wrong. The CDR3 is 14 residues long. Germline CDR1 and CDR2: LGHDT and YNNKEL (reference sequence).

The V gene is TRBV6-2 or TRBV6-3, the J gene TRBJ1-6, with D hard to call. Germline-derived CDR1 and CDR2 are MNHEY and SVGEGT. This CDR3 is 16 amino acids long. The ends were cut back, 2 bases at V and 0 bases at J, with 8 bases in the middle. This CDR3 reads CASSYLGSSYNSPLHF. CDR3 bases: TGTGCCAGCAGTTACCTGGGGAGCTCCTATAATTCACCCCTCCACTTT.

The rearrangement uses TRBV9 and TRBJ2-7; D gene unclear. Per germline, CDR1 SGDLS and CDR2 YYNGEE. V lost 0 bases to trimming and J lost 0 bases, with 7 bases between them. This CDR3 contains 14 residues. The CDR3 DNA reads TGTGCCAGCAGCGTAGCCGACAACTCCTACGAGCAGTACTTC. This encodes CASSVADNSYEQYF. Filled out from reference TRBV9 and TRBJ2-7, the complete variable domain reads DSGVTQTPKHLITATGQRVTLRCSPRSGDLSVYWYQQSLDQGLQFLIQYYNGEERAKGNILERFSAQQFPDLHSELNLSSLELGDSALYFCASSVADNSYEQYFGPGTRLTVT.